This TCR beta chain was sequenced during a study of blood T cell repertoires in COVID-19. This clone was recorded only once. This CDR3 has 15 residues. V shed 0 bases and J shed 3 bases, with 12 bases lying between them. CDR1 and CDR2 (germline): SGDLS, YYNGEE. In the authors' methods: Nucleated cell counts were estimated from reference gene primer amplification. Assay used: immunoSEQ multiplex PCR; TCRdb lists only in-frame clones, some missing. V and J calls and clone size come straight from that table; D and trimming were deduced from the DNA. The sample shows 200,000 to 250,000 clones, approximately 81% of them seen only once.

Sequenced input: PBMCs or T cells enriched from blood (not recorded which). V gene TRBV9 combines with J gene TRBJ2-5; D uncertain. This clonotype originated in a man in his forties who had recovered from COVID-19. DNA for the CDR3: TGTGCCAGCAGCGTAGTTGGCAGGCCAGAAGAGACCCAGTACTTC. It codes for CASSVVGRPEETQYF.